The clone carrying this T cell receptor (beta chain) was recorded only once. This sample was taken from a study of CDR3 diversity in severe acne. One entry per CDR3 protein results from TCRdb running MiXCR on the PCR reads. The table lists almost 85,000 distinct CDR3 sequences, 50% to 65% of them singletons. CDR1 is SGHNT, CDR2 YYREEE, per germline (reference sequence). V trimming: 3 bases; J trimming: 5 bases; junction bases outside the gene matches: 6. The CDR3 contains 15 residues. The sample taken for sequencing was blood. The origin of this receptor is a male donor in good health, without acne. V and J are TRBV5-4 and TRBJ1-4; 8 positions agree with TRBD1. CDR3: CASSSQGVSNEKLFF. CDR3 sequence (DNA): TGTGCCAGCAGCTCACAGGGGGTCTCCAATGAAAAACTGTTTTTT.